Below, 27 T cell receptor beta chains from the same sample are listed, as sequenced in a study of glioma-infiltrating T cells after dendritic cell vaccination. Method: immunoSEQ multiplex PCR; TCRdb's copy keeps in-frame clones and lacks some. The sample holds about 67,000 clones; 81% are singletons and the top ten take roughly 8.2%. The sample was blood, taken before dendritic cell vaccination. These receptors all come from a human donor with glioblastoma.

The chain combines TRBV18 with TRBJ1-1; TRBD1 agrees at 10 bases. This CDR3 comprises 15 residues. With V trimmed by 3 bases and J by 5 bases, 6 bases remained unmatched. CDR1 is KGHSH, CDR2 LQKENI, per germline. The CDR3 nucleotides read TGTGCCAGCTCACCCCAAGGACAGGGGGGGACTGAAGCTTTCTTT. This encodes CASSPQGQGGTEAFF.

V usage is TRBV7-9 and J usage is TRBJ1-2; maybe TRBD1 (6 bases). There are 14 residues in the CDR3. The V and J ends lost 5 bases and 7 bases respectively, with 17 bases between them. The germline V gene has CDR1 SEHNR and CDR2 FQNEAQ (reference sequence). The CDR3 nucleotides are TGTGCCAGCAGCAGACCACAGGGATCGGGTGGCTACACCTTC. It encodes CASSRPQGSGGYTF.

Concerning this clone itself: At one boundary the junction diverges from the germline segment, which might be a read error. This sequence joins TRBV7-7 and TRBJ1-5, with TRBD1 matching 7 bases. The CDR3 length is 17 residues. Germline lookup yields CDR1 SSHAT and CDR2 FNYEAQ (reference sequence). The CDR3 DNA follows: TGTGCTAGCAGCTTAACGGGGGGGGGACAGAGACATCAGCCCCAGCATTTT. Protein: CASSLTGGGQRHQPQHF.

The chain links TRBV6-6 to TRBJ2-7; 8 bases align to TRBD2. The CDR3 runs 14 residues. The junction had 9 bases not matched to a gene; V was cut back by 7 bases and J by 4 bases. Germline values: CDR1 MNHNY, CDR2 SVGAGI (reference sequence). This CDR3 reads CASTIGGAEYEQYF. In DNA, the CDR3 is TGTGCCAGCACTATCGGGGGGGCCGAGTACGAGCAGTACTTC.

This chain connects TRBV9 to TRBJ1-2; D might be TRBD1 (6 bases). The CDR3 has 13 amino acids. V was pared by 0 bases and J by 6 bases, with 9 bases between. From germline, CDR1 is SGDLS and CDR2 YYNGEE. The CDR3 loop is CASSVGRGNGYTF. Written as DNA, the CDR3 is TGTGCCAGCAGCGTAGGAAGGGGGAATGGCTACACCTTC.

The rearrangement links TRBV5-6 to TRBJ1-5; possibly TRBD1 for D (6 bases). V shed 4 bases and J shed 3 bases, with 11 bases lying between them. Per germline, CDR1 SGHDT and CDR2 YYEEEE. The CDR3 has 14 residues. The CDR3 loop reads CASSGTGNNQPQHF. Written as DNA, the CDR3 is TGTGCCAGCAGCGGTACAGGGAACAATCAGCCCCAGCATTTT.

V and J are TRBV27 and TRBJ2-7; TRBD1 aligns across 7 bases. Germline CDR1 MNHEY, CDR2 SMNVEV (reference sequence). This CDR3 spans 14 amino acids. V lost 4 bases, J lost 3 bases, and 6 bases stayed unmatched. CDR3 nucleotides: TGTGCCAGCAGTTGGGGACAGAGCAACTACGAGCAGTACTTC. Protein sequence: CASSWGQSNYEQYF.

This chain links TRBV30 with TRBJ1-1; D ambiguous. The germline CDR1 and CDR2 sequences are GTSNPN and SVGIG (reference sequence). There are 13 residues in the CDR3. V was clipped by 3 bases and J by 2 bases, with 10 bases between them. CDR3 DNA: TGTGCCTGGAGGAGGAAGGAAAACACTGAAGCTTTCTTT. Amino acids: CAWRRKENTEAFF.

The rearrangement joins TRBV6-5 to TRBJ1-1; D not resolved. Trimming cost V 0 bases and J 0 bases, with 8 bases left between them. This CDR3 comprises 15 residues. Germline V lookup: CDR1 MNHEY, CDR2 SVGAGI. CDR3 residues: CASSYSGVVNTEAFF. For the CDR3, the DNA is TGTGCCAGCAGTTACTCCGGGGTTGTGAACACTGAAGCTTTCTTT.

This chain uses TRBV7-6 with TRBJ2-2; D possibly corresponds to TRBD2 (5 bases). Germline V lookup: CDR1 SGHVS, CDR2 FNYEAQ. CDR3 length equals 16 residues. V lost 5 bases and J lost 5, with 18 bases in between. The CDR3 DNA reads as TGTGCCAGCAGCATATGGGCTAGCAGTACAACCGGGGAGCTGTTTTTT. Encoded protein: CASSIWASSTTGELFF.

This clone was seen more than once but under ten times. V gene TRBV10-3 combines with J gene TRBJ2-7; D perhaps matches TRBD2 (6 bases). V gave up 6 bases and J gave up 2 bases, with 8 bases separating them. There are 12 residues in the CDR3. Germline V gene data show CDR1 as ENHRY and CDR2 as SYGVKD. The CDR3 reads CAISAGTYEQYF. In nucleotides, the CDR3 is TGTGCCATCAGCGCGGGGACCTACGAGCAGTACTTC.

The gene calls are TRBV7-2 and TRBJ1-3; D call uncertain. Germline V lookup: CDR1 SGHTA, CDR2 FQGNSA. Trimming left V 4 bases short and J 0 bases short, with 10 bases between. This CDR3 has 15 residues. CDR3 in DNA: TGTGCCAGCAGCTACCCACTAACCTCTGGAAACACCATATATTTT. Residues: CASSYPLTSGNTIYF.

The chain carries TRBV6-6 and TRBJ2-5; 7 bases align to TRBD1. The DNA matches TRBJ2-7 better at its end, which makes the J call doubtful. The CDR3 runs to 12 residues. Germline CDR1 reads MNHNY; CDR2 reads SVGAGI (reference sequence). CDR3 coding DNA: TGTGCCAGCAGTCAACAGGGGAGCGAGCAGTACTTC. As protein: CASSQQGSEQYF.

This chain connects TRBV25-1 to TRBJ2-3, with D maybe TRBD2 (6 bases). V shed 8 bases and J shed 6 bases, with 12 bases lying between them. The CDR3 spans 12 residues. The germline V gene encodes CDR1 MGHDK and CDR2 SYGVNS. CDR3 DNA: TGTGCCAGCGGGGGGTTTCCCGATACGCAGTATTTT. It is translated as CASGGFPDTQYF. Variable domain in full (rest from reference TRBV25-1 and TRBJ2-3): EADIYQTPRYLVIGTGKKITLECSQTMGHDKMYWYQQDPGMELHLIHYSYGVNSTEKGDLSSESTVSRIRTEHFPLTLESARPSHTSQYLCASGGFPDTQYFGPGTRLTVL.

This chain joins TRBV10-3 and TRBJ2-5, with TRBD2 matching over 7 bases. There are 13 residues in the CDR3. CDR1 and CDR2 from the germline V gene are ENHRY and SYGVKD. After removal of 6 bases from V and 5 bases from J, the junction contained 6 bases not matched to a gene. The CDR3 coding sequence is TGTGCCATCAGAGCGGGGTCTTTGGAGACCCAGTACTTC. This translates into CAIRAGSLETQYF.

The DNA of the CDR3 is TGTGCCAGCTCCCTCGACAGGCTCGGCCGTCTTCAGAACACTGAAGCTTTCTTT. Translated: CASSLDRLGRLQNTEAFF. The chain has TRBV18 and TRBJ1-1; D may be TRBD1 (6 bases). This CDR3 contains 18 residues. V was trimmed by 6 bases and J by 1 base, leaving 24 bases between them. The V gene's germline CDR1 is KGHSH and CDR2 LQKENI.

The CDR3 nucleotides read TGTGCCAGTAATACAATACAGGGGGCGCTTAATTCACCCCTCCACTTT. Translation gives CASNTIQGALNSPLHF. The genes are TRBV19 and TRBJ1-6, with 9 bases identical to TRBD1. Germline lookup yields CDR1 LNHDA and CDR2 SQIVND (reference sequence). The CDR3 has 16 amino acids. V gave up 7 bases and J gave up 6 bases; unmatched junction bases: 10.

The gene calls are TRBV5-6 and TRBJ2-3; TRBD1 matches 8 bases. V shed 4 bases and J 1 base; nucleotides not matched to a gene: 8. Per germline, CDR1 SGHDT and CDR2 YYEEEE. The CDR3 is 16 amino acids. CDR3 nucleotides: TGTGCCAGCAGCGCACAACCGACAGGGGGCACAGATACGCAGTATTTT. This encodes CASSAQPTGGTDTQYF.

The chain couples TRBV27 to TRBJ1-5; a possible D gene is TRBD1 (5 bases). The CDR3 covers 16 residues. V dropped 5 bases and J dropped 7 bases, with 21 bases sitting between them. The germline V gene encodes CDR1 MNHEY and CDR2 SMNVEV (reference sequence). The DNA for the CDR3 is TGTGCCAGCAGTCTCCAGGGTCAGGGCGGCGGACAGCCCCAGCATTTT. The encoded protein is CASSLQGQGGGQPQHF.

This chain links TRBV4-2 with TRBJ1-5; TRBD1 aligns across 7 bases. Losses at the gene ends were 0 bases for V and 11 bases for J; bases not matched to a gene: 10. Germline V lookup: CDR1 LGHNA, CDR2 YNFKEQ. The CDR3 sequence is 15 residues long. CDR3 in amino acids: CASSQEAGGTSAQHF. The CDR3 DNA is TGTGCCAGCAGCCAAGAGGCAGGGGGGACCTCGGCCCAGCATTTT.

The chain combines TRBV9 with TRBJ2-1; possible D gene TRBD2, 6 bases. Germline lookup yields CDR1 SGDLS and CDR2 YYNGEE. Trimming removed 3 bases from V and 4 bases from J, with 11 bases in between. The CDR3 is 14 residues long. The CDR3 DNA reads as TGTGCCAGCAGCGCCGGGGGTGGATACAATGAGCAGTTCTTC. Protein: CASSAGGGYNEQFF.

The V gene is TRBV28, the J gene TRBJ2-7, with 8 bases that match TRBD1. Losses at the gene ends were 5 bases for V and 0 bases for J; bases not matched to a gene: 6. Germline V gene sequence: CDR1 MDHEN, CDR2 SYDVKM. CDR3 size: 15 residues. CDR3 protein: CASSASGTGSYEQYF. The CDR3 DNA sequence: TGTGCCAGCAGTGCATCCGGGACAGGCTCCTACGAGCAGTACTTC.

This chain joins TRBV5-3 and TRBJ2-5; D perhaps matches TRBD2 (6 bases). TRBV5-3 carries the ORF label, with uncertain function. This CDR3 spans 13 amino acids. With 7 bases removed from V and 5 bases from J, the gap between germline ends came to 15 bases. The CDR3 bases are TGTGCCAGACCGGGGGTCGTGAGGGAGACCCAGTACTTC. Translated, it gives CARPGVVRETQYF.

With respect to this clone: Other DNA sequences in this specimen translate into the identical CDR3. The rearrangement uses TRBV5-1 and TRBJ1-1; D perhaps matches TRBD1 (5 bases). The CDR3 is 15 amino acids. Per germline, CDR1 SGHRS and CDR2 YFSETQ. Between the trimmed V and J ends, which lost 0 bases and 0 bases, there was a span of 9 bases. CDR3 loop: CASSLAGGMNTEAFF. In DNA form, the CDR3 reads TGCGCCAGCAGCTTGGCGGGGGGGATGAACACTGAAGCTTTCTTT.

This clone was seen a handful of times. The rearrangement links TRBV19 to TRBJ1-1; 7 bases map to TRBD1. Germline CDR1 reads LNHDA; CDR2 reads SQIVND (reference sequence). V gave up 5 bases and J gave up 7 bases; unmatched junction bases: 10. The CDR3 is 14 amino acids. The CDR3 DNA reads as TGTGCCAGTAGTGGATCCAGGGGGAGGAATGAAGCTTTCTTT. It translates to CASSGSRGRNEAFF.

The chain carries TRBV19 and TRBJ1-2; D is unclear. V gave up 4 bases and J gave up 7 bases, with 16 bases separating them. CDR1 LNHDA and CDR2 SQIVND come from the germline V gene (reference sequence). The CDR3 length is 14 residues. CDR3 sequence reads: CASSTLDGNRGYTF. In DNA form, the CDR3 reads TGTGCCAGTAGTACCCTTGACGGGAATCGTGGCTACACCTTC.

The gene calls are TRBV5-1 and TRBJ1-2; D not resolved. Trimming pared 0 bases from V and 0 bases from J, leaving 9 bases between. CDR3 length: 15 amino acids. Germline-derived CDR1 and CDR2 are SGHRS and YFSETQ. The CDR3, as DNA: TGCGCCAGCAGCTTGGGGGCTTTAGCTAACTATGGCTACACCTTC. As protein: CASSLGALANYGYTF.